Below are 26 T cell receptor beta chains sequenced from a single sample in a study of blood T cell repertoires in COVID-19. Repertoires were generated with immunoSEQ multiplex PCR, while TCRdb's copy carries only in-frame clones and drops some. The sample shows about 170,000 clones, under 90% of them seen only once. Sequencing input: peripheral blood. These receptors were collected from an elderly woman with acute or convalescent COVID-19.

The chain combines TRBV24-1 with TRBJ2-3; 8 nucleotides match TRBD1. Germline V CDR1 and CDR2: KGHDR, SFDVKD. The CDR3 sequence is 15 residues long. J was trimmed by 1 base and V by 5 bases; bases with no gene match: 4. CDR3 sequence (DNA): TGTGCCACCAGTGCGGCGGACAGGGGCACAGATACGCAGTATTTT. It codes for CATSAADRGTDTQYF.

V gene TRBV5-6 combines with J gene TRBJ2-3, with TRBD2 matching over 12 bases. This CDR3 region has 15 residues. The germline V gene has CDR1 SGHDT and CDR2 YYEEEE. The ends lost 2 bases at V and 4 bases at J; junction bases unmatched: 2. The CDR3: CASSFSSGGADTQYF. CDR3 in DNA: TGTGCCAGCAGCTTCTCTAGCGGGGGGGCAGATACGCAGTATTTT.

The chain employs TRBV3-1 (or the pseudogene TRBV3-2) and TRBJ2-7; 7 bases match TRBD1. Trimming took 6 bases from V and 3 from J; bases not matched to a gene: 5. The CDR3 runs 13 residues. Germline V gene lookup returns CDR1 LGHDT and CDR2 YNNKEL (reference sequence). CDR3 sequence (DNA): TGTGCCAGCAGAGACAGGGCGAGCTACGAGCAGTACTTC. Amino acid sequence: CASRDRASYEQYF.

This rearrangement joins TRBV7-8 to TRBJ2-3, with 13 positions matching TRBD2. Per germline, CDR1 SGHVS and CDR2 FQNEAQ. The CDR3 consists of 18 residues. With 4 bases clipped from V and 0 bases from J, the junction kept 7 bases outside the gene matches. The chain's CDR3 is CASSSPRGLAGSTDTQYF. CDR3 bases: TGTGCCAGCAGCTCACCTAGGGGACTAGCGGGAAGCACAGATACGCAGTATTTT.

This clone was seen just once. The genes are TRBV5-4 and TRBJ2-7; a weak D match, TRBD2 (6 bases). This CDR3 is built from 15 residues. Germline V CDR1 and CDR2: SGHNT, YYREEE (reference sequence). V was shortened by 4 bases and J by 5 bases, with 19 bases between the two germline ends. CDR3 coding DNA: TGTGCCAGCAGCAGGGAGGCTAGCCCCATCGACGAGCAGTACTTC. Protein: CASSREASPIDEQYF.

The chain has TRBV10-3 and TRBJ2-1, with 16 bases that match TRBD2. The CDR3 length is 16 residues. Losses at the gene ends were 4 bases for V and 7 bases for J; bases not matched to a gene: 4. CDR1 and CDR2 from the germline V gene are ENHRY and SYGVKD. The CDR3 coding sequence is TGTGCCATCAGTGCGGGACTAGCGGGAGGGGGAAATGAGCAGTTCTTC. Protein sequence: CAISAGLAGGGNEQFF.

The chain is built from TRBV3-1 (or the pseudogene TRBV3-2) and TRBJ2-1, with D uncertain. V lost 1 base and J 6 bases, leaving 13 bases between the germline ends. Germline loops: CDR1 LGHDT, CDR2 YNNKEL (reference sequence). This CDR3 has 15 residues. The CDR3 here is CASSQGASNFNEQFF. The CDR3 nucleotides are TGTGCCAGCAGCCAAGGCGCAAGTAATTTCAATGAGCAGTTCTTC.

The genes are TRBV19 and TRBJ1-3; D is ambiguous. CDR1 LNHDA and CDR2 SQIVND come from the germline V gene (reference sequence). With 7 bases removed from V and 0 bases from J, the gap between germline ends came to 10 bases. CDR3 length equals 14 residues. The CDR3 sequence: CASNERRSGNTIYF. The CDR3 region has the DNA TGTGCCAGTAATGAGCGACGCTCTGGAAACACCATATATTTT.

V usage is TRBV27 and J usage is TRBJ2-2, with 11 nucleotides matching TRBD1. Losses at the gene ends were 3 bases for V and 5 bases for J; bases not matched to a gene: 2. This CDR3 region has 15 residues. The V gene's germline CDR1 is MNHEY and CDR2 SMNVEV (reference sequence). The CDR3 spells CASSFGQGATGELFF. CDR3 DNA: TGTGCCAGCAGTTTCGGACAGGGGGCAACCGGGGAGCTGTTTTTT.

CDR3 sequence (DNA): TGTGCCACCAGTGACCCCCGACAGGGACCCTACTACACCTTC. It yields the protein CATSDPRQGPYYTF. V gene TRBV24-1 combines with J gene TRBJ1-2; TRBD1 matches 7 bases. The CDR3 contains 14 residues. Trimming at V came to 4 bases and at J to 10 bases, leaving 11 bases not matched to a gene. Germline V lookup: CDR1 KGHDR, CDR2 SFDVKD.

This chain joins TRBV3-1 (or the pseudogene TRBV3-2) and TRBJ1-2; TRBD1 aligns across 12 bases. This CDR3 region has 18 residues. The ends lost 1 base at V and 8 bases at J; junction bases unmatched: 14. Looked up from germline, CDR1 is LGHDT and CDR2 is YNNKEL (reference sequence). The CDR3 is CASSQGGTGGGSFYGYTF. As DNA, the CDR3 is TGTGCCAGCAGCCAAGGGGGGACAGGGGGCGGATCTTTTTACGGCTACACCTTC.

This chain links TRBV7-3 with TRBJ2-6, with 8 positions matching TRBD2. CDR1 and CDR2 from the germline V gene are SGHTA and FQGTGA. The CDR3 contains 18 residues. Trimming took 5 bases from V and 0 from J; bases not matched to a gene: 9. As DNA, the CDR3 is TGTGCCAGCAGCCCCGGGGGGGCGGGACGCTCTGGGGCCAACGTCCTGACTTTC. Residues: CASSPGGAGRSGANVLTF.

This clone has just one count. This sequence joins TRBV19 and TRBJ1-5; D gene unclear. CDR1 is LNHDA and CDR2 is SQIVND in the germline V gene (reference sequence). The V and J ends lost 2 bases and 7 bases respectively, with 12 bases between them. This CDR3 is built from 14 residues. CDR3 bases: TGTGCCAGTAGTATATTCGAAGGAGGGCAGCCCCAGCATTTT. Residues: CASSIFEGGQPQHF.

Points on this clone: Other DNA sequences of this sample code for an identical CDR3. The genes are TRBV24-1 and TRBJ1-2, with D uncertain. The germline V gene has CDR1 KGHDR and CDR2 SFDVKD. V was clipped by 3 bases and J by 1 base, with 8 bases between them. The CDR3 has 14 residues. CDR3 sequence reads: CATSDTDINYGYTF. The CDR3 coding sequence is TGTGCCACCAGTGATACAGATATTAACTATGGCTACACCTTC.

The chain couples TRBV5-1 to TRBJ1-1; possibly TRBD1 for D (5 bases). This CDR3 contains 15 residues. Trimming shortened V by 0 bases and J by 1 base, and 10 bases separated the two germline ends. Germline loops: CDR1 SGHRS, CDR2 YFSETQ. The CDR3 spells CASSLAVGGNTEAFF. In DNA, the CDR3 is TGCGCCAGCAGCTTGGCCGTCGGGGGGAACACTGAAGCTTTCTTT.

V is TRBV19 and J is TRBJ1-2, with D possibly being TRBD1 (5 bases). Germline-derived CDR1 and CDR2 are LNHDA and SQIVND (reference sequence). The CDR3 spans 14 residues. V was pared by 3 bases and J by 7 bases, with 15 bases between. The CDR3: CASSIQGPGPGYTF. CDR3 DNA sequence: TGTGCCAGTAGTATCCAGGGTCCGGGCCCTGGCTACACCTTC.

The CDR3 coding sequence is TGTGCCAGCAGTTATAGGCCAGGGGGACAGCCCCAGCATTTT. This gives the protein CASSYRPGGQPQHF. V is TRBV6-5 and J is TRBJ1-5; 7 bases fit TRBD1. The CDR3 totals 14 residues. V gave up 3 bases and J gave up 7 bases; unmatched junction bases: 6. CDR1 and CDR2 (germline): MNHEY, SVGAGI.

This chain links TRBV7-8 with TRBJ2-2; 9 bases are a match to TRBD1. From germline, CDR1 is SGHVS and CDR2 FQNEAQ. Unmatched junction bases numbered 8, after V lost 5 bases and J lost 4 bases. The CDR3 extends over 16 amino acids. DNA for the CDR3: TGTGCCAGCAGCCGAGATGGGGACAGGGCCACCGGGGAGCTGTTTTTT. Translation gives CASSRDGDRATGELFF.

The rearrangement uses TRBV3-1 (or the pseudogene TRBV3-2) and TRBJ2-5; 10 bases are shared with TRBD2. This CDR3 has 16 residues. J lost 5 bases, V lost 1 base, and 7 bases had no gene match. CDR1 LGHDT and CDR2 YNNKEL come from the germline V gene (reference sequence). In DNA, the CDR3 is TGTGCCAGCAGCCAAGCTAGCGGGGGACGACGGGAGACCCAGTACTTC. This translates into CASSQASGGRRETQYF.

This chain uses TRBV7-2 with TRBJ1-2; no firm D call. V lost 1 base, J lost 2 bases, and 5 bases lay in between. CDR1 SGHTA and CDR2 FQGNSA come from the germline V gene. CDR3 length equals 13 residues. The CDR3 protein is CASSLGPNYGYTF. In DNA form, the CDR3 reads TGTGCCAGCAGCTTAGGGCCAAACTATGGCTACACCTTC.

CDR3 DNA: TGTGCCAGCAGTCTACAGGGCTCCTATAATTCACCCCTCCACTTT. Translating it yields CASSLQGSYNSPLHF. The chain carries TRBV6-2 or TRBV6-3 and TRBJ1-6, with TRBD1 as a possible D gene (6 bases). The CDR3 sequence is 15 residues long. Trimming took 5 bases from V and 0 from J, leaving 8 bases between them. The germline V gene has CDR1 MNHEY and CDR2 SVGEGT.

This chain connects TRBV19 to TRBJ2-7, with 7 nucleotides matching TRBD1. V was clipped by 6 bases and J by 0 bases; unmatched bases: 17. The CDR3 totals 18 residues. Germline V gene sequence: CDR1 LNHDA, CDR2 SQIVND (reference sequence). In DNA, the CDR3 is TGTGCCAGTAGGAGATCACTTTGGGCACAGGGGAACTCCTACGAGCAGTACTTC. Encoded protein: CASRRSLWAQGNSYEQYF.

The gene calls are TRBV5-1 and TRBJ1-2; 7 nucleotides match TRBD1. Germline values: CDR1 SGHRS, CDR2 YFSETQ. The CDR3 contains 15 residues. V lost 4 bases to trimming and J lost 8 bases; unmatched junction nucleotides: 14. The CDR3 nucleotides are TGCGCCAGCAGCGACCGGGACAGTTTCTCCGGGGGCTACACCTTC. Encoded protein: CASSDRDSFSGGYTF.

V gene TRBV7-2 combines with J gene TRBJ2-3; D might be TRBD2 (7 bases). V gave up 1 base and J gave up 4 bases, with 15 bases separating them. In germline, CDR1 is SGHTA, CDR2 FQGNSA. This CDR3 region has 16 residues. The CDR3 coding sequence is TGTGCCAGCAGCTTAGATTCGGGGGGCCTTTCAGATACGCAGTATTTT. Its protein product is CASSLDSGGLSDTQYF. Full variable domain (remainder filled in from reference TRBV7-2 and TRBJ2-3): GAGVSQSPSNKVTEKGKDVELRCDPISGHTALYWYRQSLGQGLEFLIYFQGNSAPDKSGLPSDRFSAERTGGSVSTLTIQRTQQEDSAVYLCASSLDSGGLSDTQYFGPGTRLTVL.

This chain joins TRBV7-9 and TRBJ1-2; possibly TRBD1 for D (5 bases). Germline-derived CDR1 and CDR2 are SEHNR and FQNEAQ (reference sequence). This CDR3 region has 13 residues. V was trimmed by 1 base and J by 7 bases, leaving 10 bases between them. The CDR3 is CASSLEGAGGYTF. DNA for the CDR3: TGTGCCAGCAGCTTAGAAGGGGCAGGTGGCTACACCTTC.

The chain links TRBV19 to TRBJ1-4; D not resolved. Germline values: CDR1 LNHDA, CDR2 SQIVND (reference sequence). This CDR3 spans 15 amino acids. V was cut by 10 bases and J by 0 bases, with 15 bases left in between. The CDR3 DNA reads TGTGCCACCTGGCCTAGCGGGACAACTAATGAAAAACTGTTTTTT. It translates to CATWPSGTTNEKLFF.